This T cell receptor (beta chain) comes out of a study of CD8 T cells in Susac syndrome. Study outcomes and limitations: A relatively small number of individuals underwent TCR sequencing and HLA analysis.

When the RNA was reverse transcribed, random hexamers were used with an input of roughly 0.5 to 1 ug. The TCR beta CDR3 was amplified by immunoSEQ multiplex PCR across 54 Vbeta, 13 Jbeta. TCRdb used MiXCR to reprocess the immunoSEQ multiplex PCR reads, holding one entry per CDR3 protein. The sample carries 250,000 to 350,000 distinct CDR3 sequences, more than 75% recorded once. Germline V gene lookup returns CDR1 SGHRS and CDR2 YFSETQ. V gave up 3 bases and J gave up 6 bases, with 10 bases separating them. The CDR3 runs to 13 residues. CD8+ and CD4+ blood T cells underwent TCR beta sequencing. The multiple sclerosis controls consisted of treatment-naive patients with relapsing-remitting disease, either stable or active. Remarks on this clonotype: Its antigen is unknown.

The receptor was derived from a human donor with multiple sclerosis. The rearrangement joins TRBV5-1 to TRBJ2-4; D remains ambiguous. What was sequenced was CD8+ T cells from PBMCs. The CDR3 coding sequence is TGCGCCAGCAGCTCTCGGTTGGCAAACATTCAGTACTTC. This sequence encodes CASSSRLANIQYF.